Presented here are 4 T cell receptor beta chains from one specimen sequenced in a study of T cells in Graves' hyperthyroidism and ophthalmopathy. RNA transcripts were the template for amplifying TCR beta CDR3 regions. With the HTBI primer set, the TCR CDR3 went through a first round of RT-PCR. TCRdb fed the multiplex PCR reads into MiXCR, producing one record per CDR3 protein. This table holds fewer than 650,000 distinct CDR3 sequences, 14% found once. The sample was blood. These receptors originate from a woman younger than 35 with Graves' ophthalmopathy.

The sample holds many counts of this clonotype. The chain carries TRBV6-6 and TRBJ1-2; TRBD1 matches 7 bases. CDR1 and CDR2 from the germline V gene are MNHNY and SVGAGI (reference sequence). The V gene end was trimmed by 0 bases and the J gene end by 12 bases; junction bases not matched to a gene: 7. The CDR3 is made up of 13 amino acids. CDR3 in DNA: TGTGCCAGCAGTTACTCCGGGACAGAGGGCGACACCTTC. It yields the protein CASSYSGTEGDTF.

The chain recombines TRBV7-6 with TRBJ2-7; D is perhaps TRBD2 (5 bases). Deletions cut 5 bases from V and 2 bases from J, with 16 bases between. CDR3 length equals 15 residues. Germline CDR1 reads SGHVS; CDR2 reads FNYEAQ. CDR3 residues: CASSTRAGPTYEQYF. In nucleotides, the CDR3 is TGTGCCAGCAGCACCCGGGCGGGCCCGACCTACGAGCAGTACTTC.

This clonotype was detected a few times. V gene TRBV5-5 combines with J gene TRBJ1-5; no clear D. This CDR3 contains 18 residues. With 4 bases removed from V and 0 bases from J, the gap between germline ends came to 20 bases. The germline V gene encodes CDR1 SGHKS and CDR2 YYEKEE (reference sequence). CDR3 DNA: TGTGCCAGCAGCGTCCTCCCAGCCACCATGAGTAGCAATCAGCCCCAGCATTTT. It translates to CASSVLPATMSSNQPQHF.

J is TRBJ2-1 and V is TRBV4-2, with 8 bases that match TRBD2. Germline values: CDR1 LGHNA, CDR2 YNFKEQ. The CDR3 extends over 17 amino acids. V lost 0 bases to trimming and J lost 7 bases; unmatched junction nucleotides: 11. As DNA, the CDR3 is TGTGCCAGCAGCCAAGATGAGGGAGCGGGAGTCAGGAATGAGCAGTTCTTC. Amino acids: CASSQDEGAGVRNEQFF.